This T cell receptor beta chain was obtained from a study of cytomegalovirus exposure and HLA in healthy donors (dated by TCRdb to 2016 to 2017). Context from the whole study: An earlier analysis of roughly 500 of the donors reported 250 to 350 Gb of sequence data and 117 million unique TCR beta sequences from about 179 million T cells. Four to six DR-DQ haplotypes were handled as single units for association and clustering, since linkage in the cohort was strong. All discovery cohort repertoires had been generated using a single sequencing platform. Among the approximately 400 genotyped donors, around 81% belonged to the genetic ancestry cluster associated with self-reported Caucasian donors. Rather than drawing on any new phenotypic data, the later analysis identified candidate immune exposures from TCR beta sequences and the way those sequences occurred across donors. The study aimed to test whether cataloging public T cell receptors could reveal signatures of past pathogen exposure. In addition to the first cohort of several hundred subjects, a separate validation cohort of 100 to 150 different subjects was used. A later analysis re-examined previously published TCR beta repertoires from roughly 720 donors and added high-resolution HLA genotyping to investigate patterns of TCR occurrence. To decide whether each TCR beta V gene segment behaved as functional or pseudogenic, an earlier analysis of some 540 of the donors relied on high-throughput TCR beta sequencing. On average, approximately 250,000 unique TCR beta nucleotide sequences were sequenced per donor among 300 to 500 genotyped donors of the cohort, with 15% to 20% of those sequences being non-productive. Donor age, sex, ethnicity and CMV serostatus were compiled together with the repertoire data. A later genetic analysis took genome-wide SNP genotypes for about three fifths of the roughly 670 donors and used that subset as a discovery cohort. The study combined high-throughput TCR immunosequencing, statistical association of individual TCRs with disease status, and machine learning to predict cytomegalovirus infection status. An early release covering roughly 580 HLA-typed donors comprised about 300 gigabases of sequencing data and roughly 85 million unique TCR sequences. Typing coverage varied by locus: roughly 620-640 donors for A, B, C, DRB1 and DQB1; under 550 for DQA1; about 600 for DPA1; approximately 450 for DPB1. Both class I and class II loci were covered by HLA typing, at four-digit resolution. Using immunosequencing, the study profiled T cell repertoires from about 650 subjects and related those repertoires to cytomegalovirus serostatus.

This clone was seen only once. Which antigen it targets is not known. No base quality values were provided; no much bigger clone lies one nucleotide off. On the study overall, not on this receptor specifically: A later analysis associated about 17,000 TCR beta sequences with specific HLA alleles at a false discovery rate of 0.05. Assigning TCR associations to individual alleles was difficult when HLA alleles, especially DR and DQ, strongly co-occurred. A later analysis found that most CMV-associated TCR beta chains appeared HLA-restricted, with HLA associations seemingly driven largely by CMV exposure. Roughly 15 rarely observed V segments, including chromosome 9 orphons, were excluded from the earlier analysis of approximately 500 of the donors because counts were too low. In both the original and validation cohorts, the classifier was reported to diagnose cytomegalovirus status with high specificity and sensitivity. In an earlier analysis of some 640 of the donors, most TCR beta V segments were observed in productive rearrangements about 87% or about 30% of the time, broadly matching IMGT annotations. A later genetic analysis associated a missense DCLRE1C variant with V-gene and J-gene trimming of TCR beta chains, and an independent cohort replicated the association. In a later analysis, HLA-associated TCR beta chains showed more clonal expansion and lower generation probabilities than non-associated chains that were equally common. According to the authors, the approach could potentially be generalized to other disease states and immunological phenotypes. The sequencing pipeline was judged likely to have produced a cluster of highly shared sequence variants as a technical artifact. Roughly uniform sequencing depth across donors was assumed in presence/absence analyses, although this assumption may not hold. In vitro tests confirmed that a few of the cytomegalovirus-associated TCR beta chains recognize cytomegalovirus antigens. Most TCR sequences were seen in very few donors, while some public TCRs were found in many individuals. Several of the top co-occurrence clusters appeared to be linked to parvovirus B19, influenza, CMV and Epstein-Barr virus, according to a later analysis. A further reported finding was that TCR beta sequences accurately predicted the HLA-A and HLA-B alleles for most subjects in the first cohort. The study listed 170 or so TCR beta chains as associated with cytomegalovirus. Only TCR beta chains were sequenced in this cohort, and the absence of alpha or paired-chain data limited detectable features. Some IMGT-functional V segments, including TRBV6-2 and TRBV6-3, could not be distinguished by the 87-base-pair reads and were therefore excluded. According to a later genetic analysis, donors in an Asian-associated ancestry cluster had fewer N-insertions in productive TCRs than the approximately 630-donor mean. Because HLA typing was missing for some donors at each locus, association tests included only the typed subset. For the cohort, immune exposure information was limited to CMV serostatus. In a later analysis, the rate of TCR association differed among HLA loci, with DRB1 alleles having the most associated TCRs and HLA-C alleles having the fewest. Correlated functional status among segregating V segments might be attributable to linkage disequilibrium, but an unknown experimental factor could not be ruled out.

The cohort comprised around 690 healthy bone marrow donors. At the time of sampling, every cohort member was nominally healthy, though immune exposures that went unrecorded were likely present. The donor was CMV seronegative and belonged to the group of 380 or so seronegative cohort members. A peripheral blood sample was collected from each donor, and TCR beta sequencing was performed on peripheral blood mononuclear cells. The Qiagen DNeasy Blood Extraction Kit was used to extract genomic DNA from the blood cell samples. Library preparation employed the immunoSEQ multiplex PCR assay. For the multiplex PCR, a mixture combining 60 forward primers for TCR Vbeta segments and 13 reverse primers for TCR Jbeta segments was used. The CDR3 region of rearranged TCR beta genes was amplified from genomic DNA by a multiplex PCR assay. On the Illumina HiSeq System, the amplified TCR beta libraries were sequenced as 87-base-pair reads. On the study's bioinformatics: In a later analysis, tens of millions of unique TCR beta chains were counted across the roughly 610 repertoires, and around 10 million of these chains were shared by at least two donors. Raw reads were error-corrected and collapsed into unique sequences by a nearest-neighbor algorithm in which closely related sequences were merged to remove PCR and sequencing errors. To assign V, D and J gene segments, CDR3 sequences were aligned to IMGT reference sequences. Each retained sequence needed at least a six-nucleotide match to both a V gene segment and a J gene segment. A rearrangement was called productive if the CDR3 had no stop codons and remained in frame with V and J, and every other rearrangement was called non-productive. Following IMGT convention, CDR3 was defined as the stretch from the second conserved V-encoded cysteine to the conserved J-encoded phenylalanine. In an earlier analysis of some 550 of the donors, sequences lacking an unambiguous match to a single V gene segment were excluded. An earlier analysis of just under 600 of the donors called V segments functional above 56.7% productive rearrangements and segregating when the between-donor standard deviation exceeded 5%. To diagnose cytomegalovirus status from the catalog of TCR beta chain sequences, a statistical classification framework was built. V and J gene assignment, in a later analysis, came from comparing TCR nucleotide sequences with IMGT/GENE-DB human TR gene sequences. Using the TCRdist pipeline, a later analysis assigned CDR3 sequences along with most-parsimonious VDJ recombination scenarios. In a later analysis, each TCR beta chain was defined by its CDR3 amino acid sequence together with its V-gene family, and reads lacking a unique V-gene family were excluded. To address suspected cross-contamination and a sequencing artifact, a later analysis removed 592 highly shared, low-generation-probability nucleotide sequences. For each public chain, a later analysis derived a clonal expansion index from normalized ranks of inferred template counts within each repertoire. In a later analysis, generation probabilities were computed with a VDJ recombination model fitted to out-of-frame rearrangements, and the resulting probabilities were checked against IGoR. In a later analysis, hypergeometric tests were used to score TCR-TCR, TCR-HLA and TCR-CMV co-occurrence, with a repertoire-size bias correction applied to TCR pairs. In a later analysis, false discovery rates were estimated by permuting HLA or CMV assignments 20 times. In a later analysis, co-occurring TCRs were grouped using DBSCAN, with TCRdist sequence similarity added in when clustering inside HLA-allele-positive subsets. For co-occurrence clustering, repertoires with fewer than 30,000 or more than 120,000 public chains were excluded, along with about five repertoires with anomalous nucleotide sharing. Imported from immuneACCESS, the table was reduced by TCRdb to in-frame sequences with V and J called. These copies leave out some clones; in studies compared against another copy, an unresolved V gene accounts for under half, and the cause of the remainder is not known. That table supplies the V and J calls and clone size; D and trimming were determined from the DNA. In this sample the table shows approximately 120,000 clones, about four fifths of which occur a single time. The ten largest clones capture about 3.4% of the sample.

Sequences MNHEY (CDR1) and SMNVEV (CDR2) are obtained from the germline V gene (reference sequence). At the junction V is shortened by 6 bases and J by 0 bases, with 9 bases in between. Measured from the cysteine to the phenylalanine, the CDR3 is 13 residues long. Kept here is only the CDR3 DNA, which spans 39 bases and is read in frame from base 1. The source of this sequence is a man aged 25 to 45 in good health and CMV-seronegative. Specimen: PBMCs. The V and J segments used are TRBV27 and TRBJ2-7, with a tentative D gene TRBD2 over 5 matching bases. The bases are TGTGCCAGCAGCAGGAGGCCCTCCTACGAGCAGTACTTC. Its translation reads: CASSRRPSYEQYF.